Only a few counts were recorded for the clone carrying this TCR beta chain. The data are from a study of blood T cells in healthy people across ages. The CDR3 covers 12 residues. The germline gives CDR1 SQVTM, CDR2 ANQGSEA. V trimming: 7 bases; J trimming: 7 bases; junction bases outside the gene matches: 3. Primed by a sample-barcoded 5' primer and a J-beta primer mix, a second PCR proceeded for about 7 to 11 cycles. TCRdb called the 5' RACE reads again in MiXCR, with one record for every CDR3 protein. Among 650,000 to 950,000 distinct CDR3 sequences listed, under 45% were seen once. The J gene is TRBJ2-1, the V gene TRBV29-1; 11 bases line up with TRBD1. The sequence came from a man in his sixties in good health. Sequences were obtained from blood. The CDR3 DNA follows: TGCAGCGCTGGGACAGGGGGGAATGAGCAGTTCTTC. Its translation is CSAGTGGNEQFF.